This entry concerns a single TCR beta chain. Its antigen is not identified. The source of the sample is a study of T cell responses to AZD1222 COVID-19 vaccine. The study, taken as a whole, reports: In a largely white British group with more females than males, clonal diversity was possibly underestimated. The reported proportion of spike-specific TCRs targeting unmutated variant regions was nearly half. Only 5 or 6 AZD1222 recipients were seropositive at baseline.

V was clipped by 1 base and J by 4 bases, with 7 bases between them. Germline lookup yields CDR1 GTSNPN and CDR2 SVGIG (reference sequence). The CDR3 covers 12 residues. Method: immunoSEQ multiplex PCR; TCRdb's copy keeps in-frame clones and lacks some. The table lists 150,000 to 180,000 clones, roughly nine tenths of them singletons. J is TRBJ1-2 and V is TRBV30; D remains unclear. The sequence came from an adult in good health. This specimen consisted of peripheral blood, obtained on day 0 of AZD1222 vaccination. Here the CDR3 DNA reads TGTGCCTGGAGTGGTTGGACCTATGGCTACACCTTC. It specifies CAWSGWTYGYTF.